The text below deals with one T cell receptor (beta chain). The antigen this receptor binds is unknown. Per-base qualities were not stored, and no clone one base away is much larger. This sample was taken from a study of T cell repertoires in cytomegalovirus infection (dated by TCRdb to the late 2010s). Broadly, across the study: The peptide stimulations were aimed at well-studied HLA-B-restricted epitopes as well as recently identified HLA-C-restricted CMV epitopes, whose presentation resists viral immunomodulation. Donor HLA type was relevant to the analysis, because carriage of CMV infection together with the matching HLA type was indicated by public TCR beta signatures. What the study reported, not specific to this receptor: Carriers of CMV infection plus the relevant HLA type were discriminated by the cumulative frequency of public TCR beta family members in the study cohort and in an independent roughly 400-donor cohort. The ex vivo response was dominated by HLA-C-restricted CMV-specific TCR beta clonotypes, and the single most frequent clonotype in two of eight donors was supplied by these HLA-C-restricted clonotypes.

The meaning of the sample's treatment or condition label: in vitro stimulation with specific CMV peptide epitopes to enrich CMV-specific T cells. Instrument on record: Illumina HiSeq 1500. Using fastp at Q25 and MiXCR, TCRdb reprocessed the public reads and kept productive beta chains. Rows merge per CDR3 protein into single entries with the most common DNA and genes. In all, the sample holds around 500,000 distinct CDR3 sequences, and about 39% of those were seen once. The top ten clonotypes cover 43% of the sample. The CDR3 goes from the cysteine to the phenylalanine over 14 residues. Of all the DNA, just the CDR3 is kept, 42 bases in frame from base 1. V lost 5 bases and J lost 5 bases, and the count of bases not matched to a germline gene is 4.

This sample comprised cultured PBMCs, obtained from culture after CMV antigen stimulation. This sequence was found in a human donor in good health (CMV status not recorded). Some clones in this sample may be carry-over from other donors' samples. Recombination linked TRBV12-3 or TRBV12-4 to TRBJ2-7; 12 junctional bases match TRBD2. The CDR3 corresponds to CASSGTSGPNEQYF. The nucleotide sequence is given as TGTGCCAGCAGTGGGACTAGCGGGCCGAACGAGCAGTACTTC.